Below, 10 T cell receptor beta chains from the same sample are listed, as sequenced in a study of response to subunit inactivated influenza vaccine. TCRdb reprocessed the RT-PCR reads with MiXCR, giving one entry per CDR3 protein. The repertoire holds 650,000 or so distinct CDR3 sequences, with 11% to 15% as singletons. Sequences were derived from PBMCs from blood, sampled roughly 15 days before vaccination. Every receptor here comes from a man aged 50 or older who received an inactivated influenza vaccine.

This clonotype has just a few counts. The chain recombines TRBV5-1 with TRBJ1-1; D remains unclear. The CDR3 is 14 residues long. V was shortened by 0 bases and J by 0 bases, with 6 bases between the two germline ends. The germline CDR1 and CDR2 sequences are SGHRS and YFSETQ. The CDR3 bases are TGCGCCAGCAGCTTGGCGGCAGTGAACACTGAAGCTTTCTTT. This codes for CASSLAAVNTEAFF.

The chain links TRBV20-1 to TRBJ1-5; D might be TRBD1 (5 bases). The germline V gene has CDR1 DFQATT and CDR2 SNEGSKA (reference sequence). V was clipped by 3 bases and J by 4 bases, with 19 bases between them. The CDR3 consists of 16 residues. The CDR3 nucleotides read TGCAGTGCTAGGCCCGGGGGTAATCTAAGGAATCAGCCCCAGCATTTT. Protein: CSARPGGNLRNQPQHF.

Concerning this clonotype: The junction and the germline gene differ at one end; a read error may be behind it. The rearrangement joins TRBV18 to TRBJ2-5; 8 nucleotides line up with TRBD1. Germline CDR1 reads KGHSH; CDR2 reads LQKENI. The CDR3 extends over 15 amino acids. The CDR3 sequence is CASSPVDRVRETHYF. Written as DNA, the CDR3 is TGTGCCAGCTCACCAGTGGACAGGGTCCGTGAGACCCACTACTTC.

The gene calls are TRBV18 and TRBJ2-5, with D hard to call. Germline CDR1 is KGHSH and CDR2 is LQKENI. Trimming shortened V by 3 bases and J by 4 bases, and 12 bases separated the two germline ends. The CDR3 is 14 residues long. The CDR3 sequence: CASSPIKGGETQYF. In DNA form, the CDR3 reads TGTGCCAGCTCACCGATAAAGGGTGGAGAGACCCAGTACTTC.

With respect to this clonotype: A much larger clone lies one base from this, so it may be a read error. The rearrangement uses TRBV27 and TRBJ2-3, with D perhaps given as TRBD1 or TRBD2 (6 bases each). Germline CDR1 reads MNHEY; CDR2 reads SMNVEV (reference sequence). The CDR3 is 14 residues long. The CDR3 is CVSSMGRGGYTQYF. CDR3 DNA: TGTGTCAGCTCAATGGGCAGGGGAGGTTATACGCAGTATTTT.

This clonotype was seen a few times. The chain uses TRBV7-2 and TRBJ1-5; TRBD1 matches at 7 bases. The germline V gene encodes CDR1 SGHTA and CDR2 FQGNSA. With 4 bases clipped from V and 9 bases from J, the junction kept 12 bases outside the gene matches. The CDR3 consists of 15 residues. Here the CDR3 DNA reads TGTGCCAGCAGCTCAGACAGGGTAGCAATCACGCCCCAGCATTTT. Amino acids: CASSSDRVAITPQHF.

This clonotype has ten or more counts. The V call is TRBV5-1, the J call TRBJ2-3, with TRBD2 identical over 8 bases. J gave up 1 base and V 0 bases, and 13 bases lay outside the gene matches. The length of the CDR3 is 19 residues. Germline-derived CDR1 and CDR2 are SGHRS and YFSETQ. The CDR3 nucleotides are TGCGCCAGCAGCTTGGGGCCTGGGACCGGGACTAGGCGCACAGATACGCAGTATTTT. This gives the protein CASSLGPGTGTRRTDTQYF.

The gene calls are TRBV20-1 and TRBJ2-7; tentative D call: TRBD2 (6 bases). This CDR3 contains 13 residues. The germline V and J ends were trimmed by 7 bases and 2 bases, with 15 bases remaining between them. The germline V gene encodes CDR1 DFQATT and CDR2 SNEGSKA (reference sequence). CDR3 residues: CSVRRGRPYEQYF. The DNA for the CDR3 is TGCAGTGTACGGCGGGGACGGCCCTACGAGCAGTACTTC.

This clonotype has only a few counts. The J gene is TRBJ2-7, the V gene TRBV15; TRBD2 matches at 11 bases. Germline V gene lookup returns CDR1 LNHNV and CDR2 YYDKDF (reference sequence). The CDR3 covers 15 residues. The trim removed 4 bases at V and 4 bases at J, leaving 6 bases unmatched. The CDR3 bases are TGTGCCACCAGCAATAGTAGCGGGAGGGTGTACGAGCAGTACTTC. This sequence encodes CATSNSSGRVYEQYF.

This clonotype was counted between two and nine times. The chain joins TRBV12-3 or TRBV12-4 to TRBJ2-1; 9 bases are shared with TRBD1. Trimming at V came to 6 bases and at J to 0 bases, leaving 9 bases not matched to a gene. This CDR3 is 17 amino acids long. The CDR3 here is CASRPGQGLSSYNEQFF. The CDR3 bases are TGTGCCAGCAGGCCGGGACAGGGCCTTAGCTCCTACAATGAGCAGTTCTTC.